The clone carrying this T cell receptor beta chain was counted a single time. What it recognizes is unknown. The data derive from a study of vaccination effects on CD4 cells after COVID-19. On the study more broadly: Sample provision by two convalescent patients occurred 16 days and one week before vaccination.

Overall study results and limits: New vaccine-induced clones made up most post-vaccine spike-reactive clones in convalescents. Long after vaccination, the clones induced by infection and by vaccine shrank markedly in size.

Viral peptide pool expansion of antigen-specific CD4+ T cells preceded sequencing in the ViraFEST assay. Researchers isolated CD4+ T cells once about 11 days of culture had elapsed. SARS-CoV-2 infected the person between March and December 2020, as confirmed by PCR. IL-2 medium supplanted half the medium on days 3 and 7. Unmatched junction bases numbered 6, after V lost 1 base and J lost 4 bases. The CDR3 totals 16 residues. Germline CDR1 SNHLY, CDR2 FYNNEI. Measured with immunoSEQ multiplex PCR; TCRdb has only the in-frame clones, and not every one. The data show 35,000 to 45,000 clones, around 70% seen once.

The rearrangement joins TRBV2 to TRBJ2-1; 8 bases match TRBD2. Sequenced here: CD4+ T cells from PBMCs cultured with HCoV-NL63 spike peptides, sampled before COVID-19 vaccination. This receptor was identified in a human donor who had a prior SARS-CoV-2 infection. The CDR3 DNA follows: TGTGCCAGCAGTGAAGGTTTTACTAGCGGTTACAATGAGCAGTTCTTC. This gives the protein CASSEGFTSGYNEQFF.